This T cell receptor beta chain comes out of a study of beta chain features in type 1 diabetes. At the level of the study: The examined sorted cells totaled 107,917,701 across samples. Findings of the study overall: The naive, central memory and Treg TCRB repertoires looked more alike in patients than they did in healthy donors. PCR might favor shorter templates, equally in patients and controls. Among all four CD4+ subsets, Type 1 diabetes patients had TCRB CDR3s that were moderately but significantly shorter.

The whole isolated RNA underwent reverse transcription, so sequencing captured expressed TCRB transcripts. Libraries were prepared by immunoSEQ multiplex PCR; TCRdb keeps only in-frame clonotypes and omits some of them. The sample has hundreds of thousands of clones, around an eighth seen once; the top ten hold about 0.02%. Staining for CD45RO/CCR7/CD25/CD127/CD95/CD27 allowed sorting of CD4+ naive, central memory, regulatory and stem cell-like memory cells. In its sample, this clone was seen a few times. Its antigen remains unidentified. The V and J ends lost 5 bases and 7 bases respectively, with 20 bases between them. CDR1 and CDR2 (germline): SGHAT, FQNNGV. This CDR3 comprises 15 residues.

V usage is TRBV11-2 and J usage is TRBJ1-2; D may be TRBD1 (5 bases). The TCR originated in a man between 18 and 29 years old with type 1 diabetes. Sequencing was performed on naive CD4+ T cells from blood. CDR3 bases: TGTGCCAGCAGCCGCGTGACGGGGCTCGGACGTGGCTACACCTTC. Residues: CASSRVTGLGRGYTF.